Below, 10 T cell receptor beta chains from the same sample are listed, as sequenced in a study of shared clonotypes between healthy human individuals. Positively selected for CCR7, the CD45RO-negative cells used as naive CD8 cells excluded terminally differentiated effector memory CD45RA+ cells. Sequencing was performed with immunoSEQ multiplex PCR; in TCRdb, only in-frame clones are kept and a portion is missing. This table holds approximately 2,200,000 clones, 85% to 95% found once. Sequencing was performed on naive CD8+ T cells from PBMCs. These receptors all stem from a man between 18 and 29 years old in good health. Some clones in this sample may be carry-over from other donors' samples.

The V gene is TRBV11-2, the J gene TRBJ2-1; D unresolved. Trimming took 2 bases from V and 10 from J, leaving 9 bases between them. The CDR3 extends over 12 amino acids. The germline gives CDR1 SGHAT, CDR2 FQNNGV. The CDR3 loop reads CASSLRKLEQFF. The CDR3 DNA reads as TGTGCCAGCAGCTTACGAAAATTGGAGCAGTTCTTC.

This chain joins TRBV4-2 and TRBJ2-3; 9 bases map to TRBD1. The CDR3 is 16 amino acids. CDR1 LGHNA and CDR2 YNFKEQ come from the germline V gene. J lost 5 bases, V lost 3 bases, and 9 bases had no gene match. In DNA, the CDR3 is TGTGCCAGCAGCCACCGGGACAGGGAAAGGGGAGATACGCAGTATTTT. This translates into CASSHRDRERGDTQYF.

The chain recombines TRBV2 with TRBJ2-7; TRBD1 agrees at 7 bases. Losses at the gene ends were 6 bases for V and 3 bases for J; bases not matched to a gene: 8. Germline V gene sequence: CDR1 SNHLY, CDR2 FYNNEI. CDR3 length: 14 residues. CDR3 loop: CASSAYWDSYEQYF. The CDR3 region has the DNA TGTGCCAGCAGCGCTTATTGGGACAGCTACGAGCAGTACTTC.

The chain carries TRBV6-1 and TRBJ1-2, with D unresolved. V dropped 2 bases and J dropped 4 bases, with 11 bases sitting between them. The V gene's germline CDR1 is MNHNS and CDR2 SASEGT. The CDR3 has 14 amino acids. The CDR3 is CASSEPLGPYGYTF. The CDR3, as DNA: TGTGCCAGCAGTGAACCCCTCGGACCCTATGGCTACACCTTC.

The chain has TRBV5-6 and TRBJ2-1, with 9 bases lining up with TRBD1. This CDR3 comprises 18 residues. CDR1 and CDR2 from the germline V gene are SGHDT and YYEEEE. V gave up 3 bases and J gave up 3 bases; unmatched junction bases: 13. The CDR3 DNA is TGTGCCAGCAGCTCGATGGAGCTAGGACAGGGGCACTACAATGAGCAGTTCTTC. Protein sequence: CASSSMELGQGHYNEQFF. Full variable domain (outside the CDR3, taken from reference TRBV5-6 and TRBJ2-1): DAGVTQSPTHLIKTRGQQVTLRCSPKSGHDTVSWYQQALGQGPQFIFQYYEEEERQRGNFPDRFSGHQFPNYSSELNVNALLLGDSALYLCASSSMELGQGHYNEQFFGPGTRLTVL.

This clone appeared a single time. The chain carries TRBV6-1 and TRBJ2-3; either TRBD1 or TRBD2 may fit D (5 bases each). Germline V gene sequence: CDR1 MNHNS, CDR2 SASEGT. Trimming took 6 bases from V and 5 from J, leaving 12 bases between them. CDR3 size: 13 residues. CDR3 DNA sequence: TGTGCCAGCAGCTGGGACCTGGGAGATACGCAGTATTTT. Translating gives CASSWDLGDTQYF.

V gene TRBV7-2 combines with J gene TRBJ2-7; D is unclear. CDR1 SGHTA and CDR2 FQGNSA come from the germline V gene. V lost 1 base, J lost 6 bases, and 10 bases lay in between. This CDR3 contains 13 residues. The CDR3 loop reads CASSLEVPLEQYF. In DNA form, the CDR3 reads TGTGCCAGCAGCTTAGAGGTCCCCCTCGAGCAGTACTTC. Full variable domain (remainder filled in from reference TRBV7-2 and TRBJ2-7): GAGVSQSPSNKVTEKGKDVELRCDPISGHTALYWYRQSLGQGLEFLIYFQGNSAPDKSGLPSDRFSAERTGGSVSTLTIQRTQQEDSAVYLCASSLEVPLEQYFGPGTRLTVT.

Only one count was recorded for this clone. The chain uses TRBV7-9 and TRBJ2-7; 7 bases fit TRBD1. After removal of 6 bases from V and 3 bases from J, the junction contained 11 bases not matched to a gene. CDR1 SEHNR and CDR2 FQNEAQ come from the germline V gene (reference sequence). The length of the CDR3 is 15 residues. The CDR3 loop is CASSVGTAGYYEQYF. The CDR3, as DNA: TGTGCCAGCAGTGTGGGGACAGCCGGGTACTACGAGCAGTACTTC. Drawing the rest from reference TRBV7-9 and TRBJ2-7, the complete variable domain is DTGVSQNPRHKITKRGQNVTFRCDPISEHNRLYWYRQTLGQGPEFLTYFQNEAQLEKSRLLSDRFSAERPKGSFSTLEIQRTEQGDSAMYLCASSVGTAGYYEQYFGPGTRLTVT.

This chain joins TRBV9 and TRBJ2-1, with TRBD2 matching over 7 bases. Germline-derived CDR1 and CDR2 are SGDLS and YYNGEE. V gave up 0 bases and J gave up 5 bases; unmatched junction bases: 14. The CDR3 spans 18 residues. The DNA of the CDR3 is TGTGCCAGCAGCGTAGATTGGGCAACGGCGGGAGTCCACAATGAGCAGTTCTTC. Amino acid sequence: CASSVDWATAGVHNEQFF.

Written as DNA, the CDR3 is TGTGCCAGCAGCGCATACGGCGGGAGTTCAGATACGCAGTATTTT. Translating it yields CASSAYGGSSDTQYF. The chain has TRBV9 and TRBJ2-3; 7 nucleotides align to TRBD2. CDR3 size: 15 residues. The V gene end was trimmed by 3 bases and the J gene end by 4 bases; junction bases not matched to a gene: 8. CDR1 and CDR2 from the germline V gene are SGDLS and YYNGEE.